A selection of T cell receptor beta chains follows, all from one sample in a study of metastatic and nonmetastatic thyroid tumors. TCRdb used MiXCR to call clones anew from the PCR reads. The sample contains just over 30,000 clones, roughly a fifth of which appear only once. Material for sequencing was blood. The receptor source for this set is a female donor with papillary thyroid cancer or a benign thyroid nodule (not recorded which). Some clones in this sample may be carry-over from other donors' samples. CDR3s include the opening cysteine and the closing phenylalanine or tryptophan.

V gene	J gene	CDR3 protein
TRBV7-3	TRBJ2-1	CASSTYSGGDYNEQFF
TRBV7-2	TRBJ2-5	CASSPYQETQYF
TRBV19	TRBJ2-3	CASSIRFQVGLPTDTQYF
TRBV19	TRBJ2-3	CASTPGSDTQYF
TRBV6-6	TRBJ1-1	CASSYSEGWGQNTEAFF
TRBV4-3	TRBJ2-5	CASSQGASGYEETQYF
TRBV6-1	TRBJ2-1	CASSEERETSEQFF
TRBV4-1	TRBJ1-3	CASSQDKWQGVGNTIYF
TRBV20-1	TRBJ1-4	CSAAGRNEKLFF
TRBV12-3/TRBV12-4	TRBJ2-7	CASSPGGGALYEQYF
TRBV19	TRBJ1-2	CASQHNREDGYTF
TRBV9	TRBJ1-6	CASSLGTTGLSPLHF
TRBV20-1	TRBJ1-1	CSARDRGVNTEAFF
TRBV19	TRBJ2-7	CASSNRGRNEQYF
TRBV11-2	TRBJ1-2	CASSADSIYGYTF
TRBV9	TRBJ1-2	CASSNNYGYTF
TRBV6-6	TRBJ2-3	CASSYLGRPASDTQYF
TRBV28	TRBJ2-7	CASSSIGSGGIYEQYF